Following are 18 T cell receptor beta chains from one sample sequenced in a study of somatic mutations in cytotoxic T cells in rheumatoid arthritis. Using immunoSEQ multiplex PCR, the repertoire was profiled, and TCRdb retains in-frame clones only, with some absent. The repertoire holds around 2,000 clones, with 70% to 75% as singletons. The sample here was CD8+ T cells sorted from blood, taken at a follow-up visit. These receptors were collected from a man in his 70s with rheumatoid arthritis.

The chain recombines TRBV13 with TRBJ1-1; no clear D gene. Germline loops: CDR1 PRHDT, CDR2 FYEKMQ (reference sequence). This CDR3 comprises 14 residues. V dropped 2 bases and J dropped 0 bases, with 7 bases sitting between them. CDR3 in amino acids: CASSLNRLNTEAFF. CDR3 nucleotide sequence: TGTGCCAGCAGCTTAAACAGATTGAACACTGAAGCTTTCTTT.

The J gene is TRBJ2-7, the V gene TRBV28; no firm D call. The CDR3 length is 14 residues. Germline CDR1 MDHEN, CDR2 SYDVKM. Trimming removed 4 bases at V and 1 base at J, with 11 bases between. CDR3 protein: CASSYRSASYEQYF. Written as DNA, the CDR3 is TGTGCCAGCAGTTACCGTAGTGCTTCCTACGAGCAGTACTTC.

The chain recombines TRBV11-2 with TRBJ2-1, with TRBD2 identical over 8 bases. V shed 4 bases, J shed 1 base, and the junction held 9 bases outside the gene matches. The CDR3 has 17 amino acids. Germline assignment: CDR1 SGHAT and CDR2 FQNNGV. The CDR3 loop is CASSWTAREGSYNEQFF. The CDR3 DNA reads TGTGCCAGCAGCTGGACGGCACGGGAGGGATCCTACAATGAGCAGTTCTTC.

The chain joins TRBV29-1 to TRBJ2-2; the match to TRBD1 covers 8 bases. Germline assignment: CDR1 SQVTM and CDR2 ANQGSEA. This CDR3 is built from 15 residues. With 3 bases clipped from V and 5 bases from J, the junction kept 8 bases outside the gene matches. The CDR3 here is CSVDYQGAGTGELFF. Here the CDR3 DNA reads TGCAGCGTTGATTACCAGGGGGCAGGGACCGGGGAGCTGTTTTTT.

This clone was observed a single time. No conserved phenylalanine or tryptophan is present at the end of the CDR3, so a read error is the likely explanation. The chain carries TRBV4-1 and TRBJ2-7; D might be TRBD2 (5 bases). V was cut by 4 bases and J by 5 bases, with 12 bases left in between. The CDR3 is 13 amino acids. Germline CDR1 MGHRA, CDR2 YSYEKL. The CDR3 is CASSPLPGDEQYL. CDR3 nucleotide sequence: TGCGCCAGCAGCCCATTGCCCGGGGACGAGCAGTACCTC.

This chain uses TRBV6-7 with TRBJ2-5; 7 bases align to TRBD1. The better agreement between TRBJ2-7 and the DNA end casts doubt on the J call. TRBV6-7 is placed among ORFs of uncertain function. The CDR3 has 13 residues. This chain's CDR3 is CASERTGPYEQYF. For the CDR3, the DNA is TGTGCCAGCGAGAGGACAGGCCCCTACGAGCAGTACTTC.

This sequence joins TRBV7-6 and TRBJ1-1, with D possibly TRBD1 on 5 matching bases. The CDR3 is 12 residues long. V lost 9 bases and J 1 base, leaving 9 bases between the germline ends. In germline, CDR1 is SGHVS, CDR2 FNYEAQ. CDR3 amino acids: CASRGRNTEAFF. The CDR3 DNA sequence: TGTGCCAGTCGGGGGAGGAACACTGAAGCTTTCTTT.

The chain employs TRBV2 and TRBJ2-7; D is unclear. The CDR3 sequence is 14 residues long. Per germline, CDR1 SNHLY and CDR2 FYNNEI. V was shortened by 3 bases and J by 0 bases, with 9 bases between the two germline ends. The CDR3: CASSEAYISYEQYF. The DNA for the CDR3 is TGTGCCAGCAGTGAGGCTTACATCTCCTACGAGCAGTACTTC.

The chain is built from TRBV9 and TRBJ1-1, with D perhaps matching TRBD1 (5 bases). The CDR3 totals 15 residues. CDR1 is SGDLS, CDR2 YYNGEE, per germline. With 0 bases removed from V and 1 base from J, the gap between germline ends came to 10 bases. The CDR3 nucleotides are TGTGCCAGCAGCGTAGGAACAGGCTCGAACACTGAAGCTTTCTTT. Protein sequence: CASSVGTGSNTEAFF.

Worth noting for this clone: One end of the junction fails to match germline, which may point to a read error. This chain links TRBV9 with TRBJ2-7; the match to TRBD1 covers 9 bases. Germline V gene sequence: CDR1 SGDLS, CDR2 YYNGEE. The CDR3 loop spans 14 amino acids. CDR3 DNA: TGCGCCAGCCGTCAGGACAGGGGTTCCTACGAGCAGTACTTC. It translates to CASRQDRGSYEQYF.

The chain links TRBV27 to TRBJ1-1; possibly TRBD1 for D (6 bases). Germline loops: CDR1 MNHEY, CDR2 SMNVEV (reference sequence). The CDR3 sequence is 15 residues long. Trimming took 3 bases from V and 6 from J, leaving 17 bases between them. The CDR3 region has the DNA TGTGCCAGCAGTTTTTGGGGGGGCGCGGGGTCTGAAGCTTTCTTT. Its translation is CASSFWGGAGSEAFF.

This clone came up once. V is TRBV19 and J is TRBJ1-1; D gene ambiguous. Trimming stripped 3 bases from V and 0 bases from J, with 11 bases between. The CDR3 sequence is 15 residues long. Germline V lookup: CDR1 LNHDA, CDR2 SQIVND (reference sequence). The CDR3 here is CASSMIQFMNTEAFF. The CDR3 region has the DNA TGTGCCAGTAGTATGATCCAGTTCATGAACACTGAAGCTTTCTTT.

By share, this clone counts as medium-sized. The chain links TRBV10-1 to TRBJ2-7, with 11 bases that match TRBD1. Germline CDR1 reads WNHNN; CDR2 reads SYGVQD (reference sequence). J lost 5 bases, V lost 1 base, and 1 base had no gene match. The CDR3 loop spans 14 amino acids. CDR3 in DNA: TGCGCCAGCAGTGAGTGGGGACAGGGGGACGAGCAGTACTTC. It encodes CASSEWGQGDEQYF.

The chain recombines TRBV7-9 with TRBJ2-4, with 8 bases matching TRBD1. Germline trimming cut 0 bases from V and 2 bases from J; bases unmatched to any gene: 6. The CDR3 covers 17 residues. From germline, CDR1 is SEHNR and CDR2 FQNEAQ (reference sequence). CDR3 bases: TGTGCCAGCAGCTTAGCGGGGACAGGCGCCCCCAAAAACATTCAGTACTTC. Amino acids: CASSLAGTGAPKNIQYF.

The CDR3 sequence: CASSLGSGHKNIQYF. In DNA, the CDR3 is TGTGCCAGCAGCTTAGGCTCGGGTCACAAAAACATTCAGTACTTC. This sequence joins TRBV11-2 and TRBJ2-4; no firm D call. CDR3 length: 15 residues. Trimming stripped 1 base from V and 3 bases from J, with 10 bases between. Looked up from germline, CDR1 is SGHAT and CDR2 is FQNNGV.

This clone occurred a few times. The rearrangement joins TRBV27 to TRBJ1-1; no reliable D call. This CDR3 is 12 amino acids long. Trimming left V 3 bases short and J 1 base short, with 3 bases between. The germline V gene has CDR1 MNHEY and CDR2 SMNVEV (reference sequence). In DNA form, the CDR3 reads TGTGCCAGCAGTTTGGGGAACACTGAAGCTTTCTTT. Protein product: CASSLGNTEAFF.

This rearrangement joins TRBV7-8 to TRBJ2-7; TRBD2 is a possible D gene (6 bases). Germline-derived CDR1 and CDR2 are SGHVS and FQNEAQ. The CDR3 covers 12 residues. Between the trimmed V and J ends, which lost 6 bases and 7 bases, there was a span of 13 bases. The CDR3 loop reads CASRGDRGEQYF. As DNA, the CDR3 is TGTGCCAGCAGGGGTGACCGGGGGGAGCAGTACTTC.

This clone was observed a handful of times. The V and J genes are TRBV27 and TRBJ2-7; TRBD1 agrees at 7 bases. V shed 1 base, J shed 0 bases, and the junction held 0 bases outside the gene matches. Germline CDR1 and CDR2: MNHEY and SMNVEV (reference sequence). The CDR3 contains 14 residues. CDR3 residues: CASSLWTGSYEQYF. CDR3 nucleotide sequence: TGTGCCAGCAGTTTATGGACAGGCTCCTACGAGCAGTACTTC.